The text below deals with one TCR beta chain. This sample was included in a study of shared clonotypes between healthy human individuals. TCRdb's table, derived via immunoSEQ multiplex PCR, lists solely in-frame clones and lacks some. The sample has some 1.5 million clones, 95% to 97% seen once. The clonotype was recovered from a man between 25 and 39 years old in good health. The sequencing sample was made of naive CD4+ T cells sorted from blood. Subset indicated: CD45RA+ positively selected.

The CDR3 DNA reads as TGTGCCAGCAGTCTAGGACTTACGCAGTATTTT. Amino acids: CASSLGLTQYF. The V and J genes are TRBV6-5 and TRBJ2-3; a possible D gene is TRBD2 (5 bases). The V gene's germline CDR1 is MNHEY and CDR2 SVGAGI. The length of the CDR3 is 11 residues. V was clipped by 5 bases and J by 8 bases, with 8 bases between them.